The rows below give T cell receptor beta chains drawn from one sample of a study of T cell repertoires in cytomegalovirus infection. TCRdb passed the reads through MiXCR, listing each CDR3 protein once. This table has 150,000 to 200,000 distinct CDR3 sequences, 9.5% appearing once. Sequenced input: PBMCs. These receptors were obtained from a human donor in good health (CMV status not recorded). Some clones in this sample may be carry-over from other donors' samples. Each CDR3 is given with its conserved first and last residue. A D gene is named only where the DNA matches it firmly. The size of a clone is reported for some rows only, either as once, few or many, or as a class for expanded clones.

clone size	V gene	J gene	D gene	CDR3 DNA	CDR3 protein
many	TRBV7-9	TRBJ1-2	-	TGTGCCAGCAGCTCCGGTAGGGAATTCGATGGCTACACCTTC	CASSSGREFDGYTF
-	TRBV12-3/TRBV12-4	TRBJ2-1	TRBD2	TGTGCCAGCAGTTTAGGCGGGGGGGCCGATGAGCAGTTCTTC	CASSLGGGADEQFF
many	TRBV12-3/TRBV12-4	TRBJ2-7	-	TGTGCCAGCAGTTTAGCGCACGAGCAGTACTTC	CASSLAHEQYF
many	TRBV12-3/TRBV12-4	TRBJ1-1	TRBD1	TGTGCCAGCAGCCGCGACAGGGTTGGTGGTGAAGCTTTCTTT	CASSRDRVGGEAFF
-	TRBV19	TRBJ1-1	-	TGTGCCAGTAGTATATACGCCACAGGGTGGAACACTGAAGCTTTCTTT	CASSIYATGWNTEAFF
many	TRBV11-1	TRBJ1-2	-	TGTGCCAGCAGCTTGTGGGGCTCCTATGGCTACACCTTC	CASSLWGSYGYTF
many	TRBV7-2	TRBJ2-2	-	TGTGCCAGCAGCAACCTAGGGGGAGCCACCGGGGAGCTGTTTTTT	CASSNLGGATGELFF
many	TRBV7-6	TRBJ2-7	-	TGTGCCAGCAGTCCTGTACCGACCGCATCGAGCTACGAGCAGTACTTC	CASSPVPTASSYEQYF
many	TRBV7-2	TRBJ2-7	-	TGTGCCAGCAGCCCGGGGCGTAGGACTGGCGGCTCCTACGAGCAGTACTTC	CASSPGRRTGGSYEQYF
many	TRBV7-2	TRBJ2-3	TRBD2	TGTGCCAGCAGACAACAAGCGGGGGGCTACACAGATACGCAGTATTTT	CASRQQAGGYTDTQYF
-	TRBV10-3	TRBJ2-1	TRBD2	TGTGCCATCAGTGAGTCCACTAGCGGGATCTACAATGAGCAGTTCTTC	CAISESTSGIYNEQFF
many	TRBV28	TRBJ2-7	-	TGTGCCAGCAGAAAAACCCCTTACGAGCAGTACTTC	CASRKTPYEQYF
-	TRBV29-1	TRBJ2-2	TRBD2	TGCAGCGTTTGGGGGGACGTAGCGGGAGGGCCGAACACCGGGGAGCTGTTTTTT	CSVWGDVAGGPNTGELFF
-	TRBV7-8	TRBJ2-7	TRBD2	TGTGCCAGCAGCCCAAAAGCGGGATTAACCTACGAGCAGTACTTC	CASSPKAGLTYEQYF
few	TRBV12-3/TRBV12-4	TRBJ2-1	TRBD2	TGTGCCAGCAGTCCTTCAGCGGGGTGGGATGAGCAGTTCTTC	CASSPSAGWDEQFF
many	TRBV5-6	TRBJ2-5	-	TGTGCCAGCAGCTTGATTAGCGGAAAAGAGACCCAGTACTTC	CASSLISGKETQYF
many	TRBV28	TRBJ2-2	-	TGTGCCAGCAGTTCCCGGGACGGGGGGCCCGGGGAGCTGTTTTTT	CASSSRDGGPGELFF
-	TRBV6-5	TRBJ2-7	-	TGTGCCAGCAGCCCCCACAAGTCAAGCTCCTACGAGCAGTACTTC	CASSPHKSSSYEQYF
many	TRBV11-2	TRBJ1-1	-	TGTGCCAGCAGCTTAGGGCGGGGGAAGGACACTGAAGCTTTCTTT	CASSLGRGKDTEAFF
few	TRBV10-2	TRBJ1-5	-	TGCGCCAGCAGTGAGTGGCCAGGGGAGGTTGATCAGCCCCAGCATTTT	CASSEWPGEVDQPQHF
few	TRBV10-3	TRBJ2-5	TRBD1	TGTGCCATCAGTGATCAGGGACAGGAAGAGACCCAGTACTTC	CAISDQGQEETQYF
few	TRBV28	TRBJ1-3	-	TGTGCCAGCAGTTTAGCCCCGGACGGAAACACCATATATTTT	CASSLAPDGNTIYF
many	TRBV7-2	TRBJ2-3	-	TGTGCCAGCAGCCGCACTCGGACTACCACAGATACGCAGTATTTT	CASSRTRTTTDTQYF
many	TRBV6-2/TRBV6-3	TRBJ1-1	-	TGTGCCAGCAGCCTGACCCGGGGGAACACTGAAGCTTTCTTT	CASSLTRGNTEAFF
many	TRBV7-6	TRBJ1-1	TRBD1	TGTGCCAGCAGCAAGGACAGGATGACTGAAGCTTTCTTT	CASSKDRMTEAFF
many	TRBV28	TRBJ1-5	-	TGTGCCAGCAGCTCGCTGGGCAGCAATCAGCCCCAGCATTTT	CASSSLGSNQPQHF
many	TRBV7-2	TRBJ2-3	-	TGTGCCAGCAGCTTATATTGGGCACGAATGGCTAGCGTAACTAGCACAGATACGCAGTATTTT	CASSLYWARMASVTSTDTQYF
many	TRBV6-2/TRBV6-3	TRBJ1-1	TRBD1	TGTGCCAGCAGTAAACAGGGGATGAACACTGAAGCTTTCTTT	CASSKQGMNTEAFF
many	TRBV28	TRBJ2-7	TRBD2	TGTGCCAGCAGCCCCCGGACTAGCGGAGTCTTCTCCTACGAGCAGTACTTC	CASSPRTSGVFSYEQYF
few	TRBV2	TRBJ1-1	-	TGTGCCAGCACTCAAACTCCCTCGGCAAACGCTGAAGCTTTCTTT	CASTQTPSANAEAFF
many	TRBV5-1	TRBJ2-3	-	TGCGCCAGCAGCTTGGCCCTGGCAGGGCTCGCAGATACGCAGTATTTT	CASSLALAGLADTQYF
many	TRBV28	TRBJ2-7	TRBD2	TGTGCCAGCAGTCCATGGGGACTAGTTCGCCTCTACGAGCAGTACTTC	CASSPWGLVRLYEQYF
many	TRBV28	TRBJ2-2	TRBD1	TGTGCCAGCAGTTTTGGGACAGCCAACACCGGGGAGCTGTTTTTT	CASSFGTANTGELFF
few	TRBV5-8	TRBJ2-7	-	TGTGCCAGCAGCCGCGGACCTACGCTCTCCTACGAGCAGTACTTC	CASSRGPTLSYEQYF
many	TRBV27	TRBJ1-6	TRBD1	TGTGCCAGCAGTTCAGGACAGGGCAGTTCACCCCTCCACTTT	CASSSGQGSSPLHF
few	TRBV6-6	TRBJ1-3	-	TGTGCCAGCAGACTCGAAGACAGCGGAAACACCATATATTTT	CASRLEDSGNTIYF
-	TRBV28	TRBJ1-1	TRBD1	TGTGCCAGCAGCGAGACAGGGCAGACTGAAGCTTTCTTT	CASSETGQTEAFF